This T cell receptor (beta chain) was identified during a study of neoadjuvant nivolumab and ipilimumab in lung cancer (dated by TCRdb to the early 2020s). General notes on the study: Intravenous nivolumab was dosed at 3 mg/kg on days 1, 15 and 29, and in the combination arm ipilimumab 1 mg/kg was added on day 1 only. The major pathologic response (MPR) rate in the intention-to-treat population in each study arm was designated as the primary trial endpoint. Of the approximately 44 patients with operable NSCLC treated in the trial, approximately 23 were randomized to nivolumab monotherapy and approximately 20 to nivolumab plus ipilimumab. TCR repertoires were compared between pretherapy (baseline) peripheral blood and tumors resected at surgery after neoadjuvant immune checkpoint blockade. Matched pretherapy and resected tumor pairs were analyzed from seven patients, of whom four had been treated with nivolumab and three with nivolumab plus ipilimumab. Points the paper makes about the study in general: Resected tumors had greater TCR richness and clonality than tumor-adjacent uninvolved lung, and increases were observed in more dual-therapy-treated tumors. From pretherapy to surgery, increases in tumor T-cell richness and clonality were observed in three of three dual-therapy tumors but in only two of four nivolumab-treated tumors. No significant correlation was found between TCR clonality and pathologic tumor regression, and only one major-pathologic-response sample was available for the clonality analysis. A positive correlation was observed between pretherapy blood TCR richness and richness in tumors resected after neoadjuvant therapy (Spearman R of about 0.8). A small number of samples was subjected to TCR sequencing.

On this clone: Its antigen remains undetermined. The sample holds no much larger clone one base away, and base qualities are not on file.

The time point tag for this specimen amounts to: at surgical resection after neoadjuvant nivolumab +/- ipilimumab. Samples came from the phase 2 randomized NEOSTAR trial, which tested neoadjuvant nivolumab or nivolumab plus ipilimumab followed by surgery in operable NSCLC. The germline V gene supplies CDR1 SGHRS and CDR2 YFSETQ. The V end gives up 3 bases and the J end 0 bases, leaving 3 bases in the junction not matched to a gene. The CDR3, from cysteine to phenylalanine, totals 14 residues. CDR3 DNA is the only sequence kept; it has 42 bases, read in frame from the first base. Libraries were built with the immunoSEQ multiplex PCR assay. In the source study's methods: Richness and clonality were used to summarize the repertoires, and clones that significantly expanded or contracted between pre- and post-therapy samples were identified. TCRdb took over this immuneACCESS table, retaining in-frame rearrangements with V and J assigned. Such tables are incomplete; in checked studies, under half of the missing clones stem from an unresolved V gene, and the remainder is unexplained. That table gives V, J and clone size, and the DNA gave D and trimming. Recorded for this sample are about 7,700 clones; 89% of them occurred a single time. The top ten clonotypes cover around 2.4% of the sample.

The chain employs TRBV5-1 and TRBJ2-7; 7 central nucleotides agree with TRBD2. The receptor's source is an adult with non-small cell lung cancer. Some clones in this sample may be carry-over from other donors' samples. Specimen: tumor tissue, collected after neoadjuvant nivolumab, alone or with ipilimumab, at or shortly before surgery. CDR3 protein: CASSSGTISYEQYF. Here is the DNA: TGCGCCAGCAGCTCCGGGACTATCTCCTACGAGCAGTACTTC.